The clone carrying this T cell receptor (beta chain) was found many times. Its antigen remains unidentified. CDR1 and CDR2 from the germline V gene are SNHLY and FYNNEI. With 7 bases clipped from V and 1 base from J, the junction kept 8 bases outside the gene matches. The CDR3 loop spans 16 amino acids. The sample is drawn from a study of T cells in Graves' hyperthyroidism and ophthalmopathy. Notes on the study in general: The model made its ophthalmopathy prediction, and onset followed a median approximately six months later. Ophthalmopathy could be told apart from stable hyperthyroidism with a 13 V-J model.

TCR beta CDR3 region amplification was performed from RNA transcripts. HTBI primers drove first-round RT-PCR of the TCR CDR3. MiXCR, run by TCRdb on the multiplex PCR reads, gives a single entry per CDR3 protein. Of roughly 380,000 distinct CDR3 sequences in the sample, about 15% were seen once. Out of more than 8 ml of fresh peripheral blood came the PBMCs. The genes are TRBV2 and TRBJ2-2; 8 positions match TRBD2. The TCR comes from a woman aged 55-69 years with Graves' hyperthyroidism. Sequenced input: blood. As DNA, the CDR3 is TGTGCCAGCAAGATAACTAGCGGTGTGAACACCGGGGAGCTGTTTTTT. It is translated as CASKITSGVNTGELFF.